This T cell receptor beta chain stems from a study of regulatory T cells in long-lasting Graves disease. Study observations and caveats: Since the sample size was small, accuracy may have been reduced. Patients with persistent Graves' had lower TCR diversity than newly diagnosed patients.

At least ten counts were recorded for this clonotype. What it binds is unknown. Assembly of TCR beta libraries relied on iRepertoire HTBI primers together with Arm-PCR of CDR3 regions. Methods used by the authors: Spanning all samples, the identified segments comprised approximately 57 TRBV and around 15 TRBJ. TCRdb redid the calling of the multiplex PCR reads with MiXCR, one entry per CDR3 protein. TCRdb's processing, not the study's, gives the V and J calls here. The sample lists about 370,000 distinct CDR3 sequences; about 16% were seen once. In germline, CDR1 is SGHAT, CDR2 FQNNGV. V dropped 7 bases and J dropped 4; count of bases not matched to a gene: 6. CDR3 size: 13 residues. Time point meaning: newly diagnosed GD, antithyroid drugs for less than 3 months. Extracted PBMC RNA gave rise to the TCR library. Patients all came to the study from an endocrinology department in Xi'an, China.

The receptor was isolated from a female donor with Graves disease. V gene TRBV11-2 combines with J gene TRBJ2-7, with TRBD2 matching over 8 bases. This specimen consisted of peripheral blood mononuclear cells (PBMCs), obtained at new diagnosis, from a patient treated with antithyroid drugs. The CDR3 loop reads CASNEAGEYEQYF. Here the CDR3 DNA reads TGTGCCAGCAACGAAGCGGGAGAGTACGAGCAGTACTTC.